The rows below give T cell receptor beta chains drawn from one sample of a study of vaccination effects on CD4 cells after COVID-19. Assay used: immunoSEQ multiplex PCR; TCRdb lists only in-frame clones, some missing. Of approximately 23,000 clones listed, about 72% are singletons. Their cognate antigens are unknown. This sample comprised CD4+ T cells from PBMCs cultured with HCoV-OC43 spike peptides, obtained before COVID-19 vaccination. These receptors came from a human donor who received a COVID-19 vaccine. Each CDR3 is given with its conserved first and last residue. Fields, in order: J gene, V gene, D gene, clone size, CDR3 length, CDR3 protein, CDR3 DNA. The D gene is left open where the match is weak. Clone size is given for some rows only: seen once, a few or many times, or a class if the clone is expanded.

j_gene: TRBJ1-2; v_gene: TRBV6-1; d_gene: TRBD1; abundance: .; len: 13; CDR3aa: CASSSGQAYGYTF; CDR3nt: TGTGCCAGCAGTTCAGGACAGGCCTATGGCTACACCTTC
j_gene: TRBJ1-3; v_gene: TRBV5-6; d_gene: TRBD1; abundance: .; len: 15; CDR3aa: CASSSSQGARNTIYF; CDR3nt: TGTGCCAGCAGCTCATCACAGGGGGCAAGAAACACCATATATTTT
j_gene: TRBJ2-6; v_gene: TRBV27; d_gene: .; abundance: .; len: 16; CDR3aa: CASSPSRSFGANVLTF; CDR3nt: TGTGCCAGCAGTCCCAGCAGGTCCTTCGGGGCCAACGTCCTGACTTTC
j_gene: TRBJ2-3; v_gene: TRBV5-1; d_gene: TRBD1; abundance: .; len: 15; CDR3aa: CASYQDRGEADTQYF; CDR3nt: TGCGCCAGCTATCAGGACAGGGGGGAGGCAGATACGCAGTATTTT
j_gene: TRBJ2-7; v_gene: TRBV13; d_gene: .; abundance: few; len: 13; CDR3aa: CASSLVTRGEQYF; CDR3nt: TGTGCCAGCAGCTTAGTTACTCGTGGCGAGCAGTACTTC
j_gene: TRBJ2-5; v_gene: TRBV5-1; d_gene: TRBD1; abundance: .; len: 14; CDR3aa: CASSLFGTEETQYF; CDR3nt: TGCGCCAGCAGCTTGTTCGGGACAGAAGAGACCCAGTACTTC
j_gene: TRBJ2-5; v_gene: TRBV7-7; d_gene: .; abundance: .; len: 16; CDR3aa: CASSLGRTLYQETQYF; CDR3nt: TGTGCCAGCAGCTTAGGGCGGACACTGTACCAAGAGACCCAGTACTTC
j_gene: TRBJ2-5; v_gene: TRBV5-1; d_gene: .; abundance: .; len: 15; CDR3aa: CASSPGAGAGETQYF; CDR3nt: TGCGCCAGCAGCCCAGGGGCAGGGGCAGGGGAGACCCAGTACTTC
j_gene: TRBJ2-5; v_gene: TRBV10-2; d_gene: .; abundance: .; len: 15; CDR3aa: CASSVWGDSQETQYF; CDR3nt: TGCGCCAGCAGTGTTTGGGGGGACAGTCAAGAGACCCAGTACTTC
j_gene: TRBJ1-6; v_gene: TRBV5-6; d_gene: TRBD1; abundance: .; len: 16; CDR3aa: CASSLSGGSYNSPLHF; CDR3nt: TGTGCCAGCAGCTTGTCAGGGGGCTCCTATAATTCACCCCTCCACTTT
j_gene: TRBJ1-4; v_gene: TRBV3-1/TRBV3-2; d_gene: .; abundance: .; len: 16; CDR3aa: CASSQGGGRTNEKLFF; CDR3nt: TGTGCCAGCAGCCAAGGGGGAGGGCGAACTAATGAAAAACTGTTTTTT
j_gene: TRBJ1-1; v_gene: TRBV18; d_gene: .; abundance: .; len: 13; CDR3aa: CASSPAGRTEAFF; CDR3nt: TGTGCCAGCTCACCGGCAGGGCGCACTGAAGCTTTCTTT
j_gene: TRBJ1-4; v_gene: TRBV3-1/TRBV3-2; d_gene: .; abundance: once; len: 11; CDR3aa: CASRGNEKLFF; CDR3nt: TGTGCCAGCAGAGGTAATGAAAAACTGTTTTTT
j_gene: TRBJ1-5; v_gene: TRBV6-5; d_gene: .; abundance: .; len: 15; CDR3aa: CASSYSGSGSQPQHF; CDR3nt: TGTGCCAGCAGTTACTCTGGTTCGGGGAGTCAGCCCCAGCATTTT
j_gene: TRBJ2-1; v_gene: TRBV5-1; d_gene: TRBD2; abundance: few; len: 17; CDR3aa: CASSLATSGSTYNEQFF; CDR3nt: TGCGCCAGCAGCTTGGCGACTAGCGGGAGTACGTACAATGAGCAGTTCTTC
j_gene: TRBJ2-5; v_gene: TRBV13; d_gene: TRBD2; abundance: .; len: 16; CDR3aa: CASSHARRGGLETQYF; CDR3nt: TGTGCCAGCAGCCACGCAAGGCGGGGGGGCCTTGAGACCCAGTACTTC
j_gene: TRBJ2-7; v_gene: TRBV5-4; d_gene: .; abundance: .; len: 11; CDR3aa: CASSDSYEQYF; CDR3nt: TGTGCCAGCAGCGATTCCTACGAGCAGTACTTC
j_gene: TRBJ2-5; v_gene: TRBV5-1; d_gene: TRBD2; abundance: .; len: 15; CDR3aa: CASKRLAGGLETQYF; CDR3nt: TGCGCCAGCAAGCGACTAGCGGGGGGGCTCGAGACCCAGTACTTC
j_gene: TRBJ2-5; v_gene: TRBV7-2; d_gene: .; abundance: few; len: 15; CDR3aa: CASSLASVVGETQYF; CDR3nt: TGTGCCAGCAGCTTAGCGTCGGTGGTGGGGGAGACCCAGTACTTC
j_gene: TRBJ2-3; v_gene: TRBV11-2; d_gene: .; abundance: few; len: 13; CDR3aa: CASSLEEVDTQYF; CDR3nt: TGTGCCAGCAGCTTAGAAGAAGTAGATACGCAGTATTTT